This T cell receptor beta chain was recovered during a study of T cell responses to AZD1222 COVID-19 vaccine. Turning to this clone: Its antigen is unknown.

The data were produced by immunoSEQ multiplex PCR, yet TCRdb's version contains in-frame clones alone and is incomplete. The data show roughly 18,000 clones, 80% seen once. Study-level points and caveats: An increase in Spike-specific TCR breadth and depth was observed after two AZD1222 doses. Only after the peak T cell response were repertoires sampled. The donor group comprised mostly white British people and more females; the analysis possibly underestimated clonal diversity.

This CDR3 comprises 18 residues. This rearrangement joins TRBV21-1 to TRBJ2-7; TRBD2 was called by the table and not checked on the DNA. TRBV21-1 is marked as a pseudogene. Sequenced here: peripheral blood, sampled 28 days after the second AZD1222 dose. The receptor was isolated from an adult who received the AZD1222 COVID-19 vaccine. Here the CDR3 DNA reads TGTGCCAGCAGCCCGGGACTAGCGGGGGTCCTCAGCTCCTACGAGCAGTACTTC. It is translated as CASSPGLAGVLSSYEQYF.